This TCR beta chain was profiled in a study of blood T cells in healthy people across ages. Combining a sample-barcoded 5' primer with a J-beta primer mix, a second PCR ran for about 6 to 11 cycles. TCRdb called the 5' RACE reads again in MiXCR, with one record for every CDR3 protein. The sample carries more than 450,000 distinct CDR3 sequences, about 26% recorded once. This clonotype showed up just a few times. Per the germline V gene, CDR1 is SNHLY and CDR2 is FYNNEI. Trimming at V came to 6 bases and at J to 4 bases, leaving 5 bases not matched to a gene. The CDR3 spans 14 residues. Separately, the same data were catalogued under a study of T cells of mothers and their children.

The sample consisted of blood. The receptor was isolated from a boy aged 2 to 10 in good health. The chain employs TRBV2 and TRBJ2-5; the match to TRBD2 covers 10 bases. The CDR3 loop is CASRLAGASETQYF. For the CDR3, the DNA is TGTGCCAGCAGGCTAGCGGGAGCTTCAGAGACCCAGTACTTC. Drawing the rest from reference TRBV2 and TRBJ2-5, the complete variable domain is EPEVTQTPSHQVTQMGQEVILRCVPISNHLYFYWYRQILGQKVEFLVSFYNNEISEKSEIFDDQFSVERPDGSNFTLKIRSTKLEDSAMYFCASRLAGASETQYFGPGTRLLVL.